The T cell receptor beta chain under discussion was sequenced for a study of shared clonotypes between healthy human individuals. Findings of the study overall: The authors sampled blood alone, and tissue repertoires likely differ. Deeper or shallower sequencing was expected to change how clonotypes are shared among donors.

Every subset had its genomic DNA shared out evenly among several immunoSEQ plates. Only in-frame clones appear in the TCRdb table, and some are missing; sequencing was by immunoSEQ multiplex PCR. The sample includes fewer than 400,000 clones, roughly 70% of them seen just once. This clone was observed a handful of times. Its antigen is currently unknown. Both subsets, CD45RA+ naive and CD45RA-negative memory, were split from the CD4+ cells. The CDR3 spans 17 residues. Trimming pared 2 bases from V and 1 base from J, leaving 14 bases between. Germline-derived CDR1 and CDR2 are SGHVS and FQNEAQ. Sequenced input: memory CD4+ T cells sorted from blood. Subset denoted: CD45RA-negative fraction. The genes are TRBV7-8 and TRBJ1-4, with D possibly being TRBD1 (6 bases). The receptor comes from a man aged 30 to 39 in good health. The CDR3 nucleotides are TGTGCCAGCAGCTTAATAGGGGACATAAGAACTAATGAAAAACTGTTTTTT. Its translation is CASSLIGDIRTNEKLFF.